What follows is one T cell receptor beta chain and its context. Its antigen remains unidentified. No base quality values were provided; no much bigger clone lies one nucleotide off. This sample is drawn from a study of shared clonotypes between healthy human individuals (dated by TCRdb to 2020 to 2022). The study in broad terms: The cohort included three men and a couple of women between 18 and 49 years of age. For each donor, CD4 naive and CD4 memory were each run on three plates, CD8 naive on two plates, and CD8 memory on one plate. Blood TCR repertoires of a handful of healthy adults were deeply sequenced to estimate repertoire size and the extent of clonotype sharing between individuals. To increase sequencing depth and limit assay-specific biases, TCR repertoire library preparation and sequencing were carried out by different laboratories using diverse techniques. Each donor's leukapheresis produced roughly between roughly 0.85 and 9.5 billion PBMCs.

The donors were healthy, HIV-negative adults with no recently reported acute infections or vaccinations. All donors were Caucasian adults living in Nashville, Tennessee, USA. Magnetic negative selection was used to enrich CD4+ T cells, after which naive cells were positively selected on CD45RA and the negative fraction became the memory subset. Blood was obtained by leukapheresis, after which PBMCs were separated by Ficoll-Histopaque density gradient centrifugation and cryopreserved in liquid nitrogen vapor phase. Analytical flow cytometry was used to check the purity and quantity of each magnetically sorted T cell population. From each sorted fraction, genomic DNA was isolated and quantified by UV absorbance on a Nanodrop 2000c. Using the deep immunoSEQ assay, multiplex PCR amplified TCR CDR3 regions from genomic DNA. Extracted genomic DNA from each cell subset was spread evenly across all wells of several immunoSEQ 96-well plates, with each plate serving as a replicate. For sorted subsets, each replicate PCR was loaded with 200 ng genomic DNA, equivalent to 30,000 or so T cell genomes. Purified libraries were measured with a Qubit 3.0 fluorometer, size-checked on a Bioanalyzer 2100, and measured again with the KAPA Library Quantification kit. A separate single-read 150-cycle Illumina NextSeq 550 flow cell was used to sequence each immunoSEQ 96-well plate. The authors processed their data as follows. Because the immunoSEQ output held only junctional sequences and lacked quality scores, the filtering could not match the filtering applied to full-length reads. To assign V/J genes and CDR3, sequences were annotated against IMGT germline references using PyIR, a Python wrapper for IgBLAST v1.9. Reads were removed for weak V/J assignments (E-value above 1e-6), missing CDR3, stop codons, out-of-frame junctions, or ambiguous translated residues. A V3J clonotype was defined by an identical inferred V gene, J gene, and CDR3 amino acid sequence. The percentage overlap between two repertoires was calculated by dividing the number of shared unique clonotypes by the size of the smaller repertoire. RTK rarefaction, the Chao1 estimator, and Recon v2.1 estimates of unobserved clonotypes were used to assess repertoire richness. For all TCRbeta clonotypes obtained by the gDNA method from four donors, generation probabilities were computed with OLGA. Entries here come from immuneACCESS through TCRdb and include only in-frame sequences with V and J called. Some clones fail to appear in such tables; in the studies checked, an unresolved V gene covers under half of the shortfall, and the cause of the remainder is unknown. That table furnishes V, J and clone size, whereas the DNA furnished D and trimming. The sample has roughly 2,300,000 clones on record, roughly 90% of them singletons. The ten largest clones represent approximately 0.39% of the sample.

The investigation overall reported the following: Incomplete sequencing was indicated by rarefaction of sorted-subset datasets, despite the large sequencing depth. Sharing across several donors was observed for approximately 4.6% of naive CD4, over 3% of naive CD8, around 2.5% of memory CD4, and around 0.4% of memory CD8 clonotypes. The genetic and exposure-history diversity represented was limited by the small number of donors. Sampling was limited to blood, and TCR repertoires in tissue likely differ from TCR repertoires in blood. Compared with non-shared clonotypes, clonotypes shared by all four sorted-subset donors had higher generation probabilities. Naive subsets generally had larger estimated clonotype richness than memory subsets did. Pairwise subsampling led to the expectation that sequencing depth would affect the degree of clonotype sharing among donors.

V ends up 3 bases short and J 6 bases short, with an unmatched junction base count of 7. The CDR3 measures 14 amino acids from cysteine to phenylalanine. The kept DNA is CDR3 alone, 42 bases in frame from the first base. CDR1 is given as MGHDK and CDR2 as SYGVNS, both from the germline V gene. The source of this sequence is a man aged 18 to 35 in good health. Some clones in this sample may be carry-over from other donors' samples. The sequence joins TRBV25-1 to TRBJ1-1; TRBD1 agrees with 7 junctional bases. Specimen: naive CD4+ T cells from PBMCs. In the paper's terms, the cell subset or site label means: CD45RA+ positively selected. At the DNA level, the sequence is TGTGCCAGCAGTGAGGCACTTACAGGGGCTGAAGCTTTCTTT. Its protein is CASSEALTGAEAFF. The entire variable domain, with the stretches around the CDR3 drawn from the reference TRBV25-1 and TRBJ1-1 proteins, is EADIYQTPRYLVIGTGKKITLECSQTMGHDKMYWYQQDPGMELHLIHYSYGVNSTEKGDLSSESTVSRIRTEHFPLTLESARPSHTSQYLCASSEALTGAEAFFGQGTRLTVV.